The rows below give T cell receptor beta chains drawn from one sample of a study of tumor-infiltrating lymphocytes in primary liver carcinoma. From the multiplex PCR reads, TCRdb called clonotypes with MiXCR, one entry per CDR3 protein. The sample comprises hundreds of thousands of distinct CDR3 sequences, around three fifths of which are singletons, and approximately 15% rests with the top ten. Sequenced sample: peripheral blood. Receptor source: a woman aged 25 to 39 with primary liver carcinoma and hepatitis B virus infection. Each CDR3 is given with its conserved first and last residue. The D gene is left open where the match is weak. Some rows have no size entry. The others give once, few or many, or a class for an expanded clone.

v_gene	abundance	d_gene	j_gene	CDR3nt	CDR3aa
TRBV6-6	-	-	TRBJ2-5	TGTGCCAGCAGTTACTCGCGGACCCTTAGTGGACAAGAGACCCAGTACTTC	CASSYSRTLSGQETQYF
TRBV6-5	many	-	TRBJ2-5	TGTGCCAGCAGTCACCCACCGGGACAAAAAGAGACCCAGTACTTC	CASSHPPGQKETQYF
TRBV29-1	many	TRBD2	TRBJ2-1	TGCAGCGTTGAAGTCGGGACTAGCGCGTCCTACAATGAGCAGTTCTTC	CSVEVGTSASYNEQFF
TRBV29-1	many	TRBD1	TRBJ2-4	TGCAGCGTCATCCACGGGACAGATAAAAACATTCAGTACTTC	CSVIHGTDKNIQYF
TRBV5-4	-	-	TRBJ2-5	TGTGCCAGCAGCTTTGAGGCAGGACCCACACCCCAGTACTTC	CASSFEAGPTPQYF
TRBV10-2	few	TRBD2	TRBJ2-7	TGCGCCAGCAGTCGGGAACTAGCGGGAGGCTCCTACGAGCAGTACTTC	CASSRELAGGSYEQYF
TRBV12-3/TRBV12-4	once	TRBD2	TRBJ2-7	TGTGCCAGCAGCAGGACTAGCGGGGGCCTCTACGGGCAGTACTTC	CASSRTSGGLYGQYF
TRBV5-1	-	-	TRBJ2-2	TGCGCCAGCAGCTTGGTCGGGGGCACCGGGGAGCGGTTTTTT	CASSLVGGTGERFF
TRBV5-6	-	TRBD2	TRBJ2-5	TGTGCCAGCAGCCGTGGGACTAGCGCGCTGGGGGTGGAGACCCAGTACTTC	CASSRGTSALGVETQYF
TRBV14	many	-	TRBJ2-1	TGTGCCAGCAGCCAAGGACCCGAGCAGTTCTTC	CASSQGPEQFF
TRBV24-1	-	TRBD1	TRBJ2-2	TGTGCCACCAGTGATACCAGACAGGGAAGCGCCGGGGAGCTGTTTTTT	CATSDTRQGSAGELFF
TRBV10-3	many	TRBD2	TRBJ2-1	TGTGCCGCAAGCGGGAGGGATGAGCAGTTCTTC	CAASGRDEQFF
TRBV4-3	-	-	TRBJ2-5	TGCGCCAGCAGCCAAGATTTGCGGCGGAAAGAGACCCAGTACTTC	CASSQDLRRKETQYF
TRBV11-2	many	-	TRBJ1-1	TGTGCCAGCAGCTTAGATCAGGTGACCACTGAAGCTTTCTTT	CASSLDQVTTEAFF
TRBV11-3	-	-	TRBJ2-4	TGCGCCAGCAGCCCTCGGCCAGCCAACATTCAGAACTTC	CASSPRPANIQNF
TRBV30	-	-	TRBJ2-3	TGTGCCGCTGAGCCAGTTTTGACGTCAGATACGCAGTATTTT	CAAEPVLTSDTQYF
TRBV6-5	-	-	TRBJ1-5	TGTGCCAGCAGTTCAGGGTTTCGTCAGCACCAGCATTTT	CASSSGFRQHQHF
TRBV4-3	many	-	TRBJ2-1	TGCGCCAGCAGCCGAGGACAGTTTGGCAATGAGCAGTTCTTC	CASSRGQFGNEQFF
TRBV5-4	-	TRBD1	TRBJ2-1	TGTGCCAGCACCCAGCGCGGGGGACAGGGGGCAGATGAGCATTTCTTC	CASTQRGGQGADEHFF
TRBV4-1	-	-	TRBJ2-2	TGCGCCAGCAGCCAAGATCCAGGGGCGACCGGGGAGCTGTTTTTT	CASSQDPGATGELFF
TRBV30	-	-	TRBJ1-5	TGTGCCTGGAGTAAGGGGAGTGGAACAGTCAACAATCAGCCCCAGCATTTT	CAWSKGSGTVNNQPQHF
TRBV6-5	few	-	TRBJ2-1	TGTGCCAGCAGTTACGAGGGAGGACAGACTAATGAGCAGTTCTTC	CASSYEGGQTNEQFF
TRBV12-3/TRBV12-4	-	-	TRBJ1-1	TGTGCCAGCAGTGCGGGACATATGAACAGTGAAGCTTTCTTT	CASSAGHMNSEAFF
TRBV5-6	-	-	TRBJ1-2	TGTGCCAGCAGCTTGTCGGCAGGGAGCTATGGCTACACCTTC	CASSLSAGSYGYTF
TRBV7-9	-	TRBD1	TRBJ1-6	TGTGCCAGCAGCTTGGGGGACAGGGCATCTGGATCACCCCTCCACTTT	CASSLGDRASGSPLHF
TRBV7-8	few	-	TRBJ2-7	TGTGCCAGCAGCCAGGGCCCAAGAGACGAGCAGTACTTC	CASSQGPRDEQYF
TRBV6-1	many	-	TRBJ1-1	TGTGCCAGCCCGGGTGAGAGGGGCATCACTGAAGCTTTCTTT	CASPGERGITEAFF
TRBV6-5	many	-	TRBJ2-7	TGTGCCAGCAGTTCAAGATGGGACGCGAGGCAGTACTTC	CASSSRWDARQYF
TRBV12-3/TRBV12-4	-	-	TRBJ2-1	TGTGCCAGCAGGATGACGGGGAGCTCCTACAATGAGCAGTTCTTC	CASRMTGSSYNEQFF
TRBV7-8	-	-	TRBJ2-7	TGTGCCAGCCTCACGGAAGGAGGGATAAGCCGCGAGCAGTACTTC	CASLTEGGISREQYF
TRBV10-2	once	-	TRBJ1-5	TGCGCCAGATCGGTAGCAGACAGCGCAGATACGCAGCATTTT	CARSVADSADTQHF
TRBV30	-	-	TRBJ2-7	TGTGCCTGGAGAGGGGGGTCCCACGAGCAGTACTTT	CAWRGGSHEQYF
TRBV11-2	once	-	TRBJ2-3	TGTGCCAGCAGCTTGGGCAGGAGGAGGGCTGATACGCAGTATTTT	CASSLGRRRADTQYF
TRBV7-9	few	TRBD1	TRBJ1-4	TGTGCCAGCAGCCCCGGGACAGGGATTGAAAAACTGTTTTTT	CASSPGTGIEKLFF
TRBV6-1	-	-	TRBJ1-1	TGTGCCAGTGGGGCGGGGGCCACTGAAGCTTTCTTT	CASGAGATEAFF
TRBV6-1	many	TRBD2	TRBJ2-3	TGTGCCAGCATTTCTCTAGCGGGGAAGACAGATACGCAGTATTTT	CASISLAGKTDTQYF
TRBV29-1	few	-	TRBJ2-7	TGCAGCGTCGATCAGGGGGGTGGGGGGACCTACGAGCAGTACTTC	CSVDQGGGGTYEQYF
TRBV7-9	-	TRBD2	TRBJ2-7	TGTGCCAGCAGCTGGACTAGCCGCGAGCAGTACTTC	CASSWTSREQYF
TRBV4-1	-	-	TRBJ2-5	TGCGCCAGCAGCCAAGCTAACGGACGAATGCAAGAGACCCAGTACTTC	CASSQANGRMQETQYF
TRBV30	-	-	TRBJ2-2	TGTGCCTGGAGTGCACAGGGCTACGGGGAGCTGTTTTTT	CAWSAQGYGELFF